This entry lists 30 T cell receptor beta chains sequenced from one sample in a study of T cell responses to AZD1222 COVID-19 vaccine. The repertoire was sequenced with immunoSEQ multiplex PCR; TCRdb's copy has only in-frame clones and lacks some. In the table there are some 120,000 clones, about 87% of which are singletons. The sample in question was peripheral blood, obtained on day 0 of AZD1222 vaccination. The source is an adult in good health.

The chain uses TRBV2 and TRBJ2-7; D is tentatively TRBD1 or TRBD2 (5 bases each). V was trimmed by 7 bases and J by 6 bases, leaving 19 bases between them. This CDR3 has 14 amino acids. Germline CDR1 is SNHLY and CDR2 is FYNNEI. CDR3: CASIFGGSSGEQYF. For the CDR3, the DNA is TGTGCCAGCATCTTTGGGGGATCGTCGGGCGAGCAGTACTTC.

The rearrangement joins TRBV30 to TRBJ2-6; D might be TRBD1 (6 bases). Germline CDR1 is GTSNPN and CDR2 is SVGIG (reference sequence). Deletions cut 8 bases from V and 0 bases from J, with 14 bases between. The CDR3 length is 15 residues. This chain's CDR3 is CATPQGNSGANVLTF. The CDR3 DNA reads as TGTGCCACCCCACAGGGCAACTCTGGGGCCAACGTCCTGACTTTC.

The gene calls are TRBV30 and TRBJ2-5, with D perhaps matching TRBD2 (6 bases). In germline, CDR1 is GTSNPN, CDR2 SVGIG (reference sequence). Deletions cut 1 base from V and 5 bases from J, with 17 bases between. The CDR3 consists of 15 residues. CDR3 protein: CAWSAHTGGSETQYF. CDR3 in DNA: TGTGCCTGGAGTGCCCACACCGGGGGTTCCGAGACCCAGTACTTC.

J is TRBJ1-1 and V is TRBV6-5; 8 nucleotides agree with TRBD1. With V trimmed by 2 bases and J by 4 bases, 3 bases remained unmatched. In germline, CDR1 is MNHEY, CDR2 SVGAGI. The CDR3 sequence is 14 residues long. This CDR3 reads CASSYRDRLTEAFF. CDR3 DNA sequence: TGTGCCAGCAGTTACAGGGACAGGCTCACTGAAGCTTTCTTT.

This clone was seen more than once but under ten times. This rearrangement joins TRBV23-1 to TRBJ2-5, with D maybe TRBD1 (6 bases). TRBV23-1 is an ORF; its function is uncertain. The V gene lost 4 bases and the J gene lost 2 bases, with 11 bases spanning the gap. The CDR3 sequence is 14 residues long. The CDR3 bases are TGCGCCAGCAGTCCTCCGGGACATCAAGAGACCCAGTACTTC. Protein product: CASSPPGHQETQYF.

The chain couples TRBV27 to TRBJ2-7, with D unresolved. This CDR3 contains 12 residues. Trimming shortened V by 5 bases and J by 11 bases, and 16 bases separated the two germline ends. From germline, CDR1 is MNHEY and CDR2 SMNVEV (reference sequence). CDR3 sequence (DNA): TGTGCCAGCAGTCGTGGACGTGCTGGGGAGTACTTC. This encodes CASSRGRAGEYF.

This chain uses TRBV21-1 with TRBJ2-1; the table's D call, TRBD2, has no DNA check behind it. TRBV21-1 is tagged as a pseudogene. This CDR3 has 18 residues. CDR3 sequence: CASSNPRAGGSSYNEQFF. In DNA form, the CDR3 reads TGTGCCAGCAGCAACCCCCGGGCGGGAGGGAGCTCCTACAATGAGCAGTTCTTC.

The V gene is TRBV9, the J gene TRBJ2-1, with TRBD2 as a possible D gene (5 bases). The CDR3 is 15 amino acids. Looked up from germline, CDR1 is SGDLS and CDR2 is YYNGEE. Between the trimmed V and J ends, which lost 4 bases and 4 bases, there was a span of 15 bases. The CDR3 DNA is TGTGCCAGCAGCCCGAGCGGAAACACGTACAATGAGCAGTTCTTC. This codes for CASSPSGNTYNEQFF.

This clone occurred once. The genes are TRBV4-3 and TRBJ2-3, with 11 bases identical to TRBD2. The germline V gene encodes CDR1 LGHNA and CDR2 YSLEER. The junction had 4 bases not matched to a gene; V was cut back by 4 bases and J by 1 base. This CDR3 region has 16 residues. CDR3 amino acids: CASSRELAGGTDTQYF. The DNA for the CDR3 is TGCGCCAGCAGCCGGGAACTAGCGGGGGGCACAGATACGCAGTATTTT.

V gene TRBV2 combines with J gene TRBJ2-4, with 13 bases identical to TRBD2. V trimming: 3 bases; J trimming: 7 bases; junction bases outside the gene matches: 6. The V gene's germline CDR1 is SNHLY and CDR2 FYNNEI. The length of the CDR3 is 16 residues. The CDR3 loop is CASSEELAGGGNIQYF. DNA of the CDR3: TGTGCCAGCAGTGAGGAACTAGCGGGAGGGGGCAACATTCAGTACTTC.

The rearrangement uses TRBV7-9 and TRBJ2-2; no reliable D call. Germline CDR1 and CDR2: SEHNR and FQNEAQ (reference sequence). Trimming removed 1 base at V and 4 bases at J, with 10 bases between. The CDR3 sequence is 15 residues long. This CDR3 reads CASSLVPAVTGELFF. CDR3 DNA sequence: TGTGCCAGCAGCTTAGTGCCGGCGGTCACCGGGGAGCTGTTTTTT.

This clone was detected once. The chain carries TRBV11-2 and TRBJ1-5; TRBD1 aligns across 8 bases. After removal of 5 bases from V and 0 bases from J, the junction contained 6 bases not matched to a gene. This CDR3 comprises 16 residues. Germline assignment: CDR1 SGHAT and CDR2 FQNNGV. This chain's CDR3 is CASSPRTGYSNQPQHF. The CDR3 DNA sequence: TGTGCCAGCAGCCCCCGGACAGGGTATAGCAATCAGCCCCAGCATTTT.

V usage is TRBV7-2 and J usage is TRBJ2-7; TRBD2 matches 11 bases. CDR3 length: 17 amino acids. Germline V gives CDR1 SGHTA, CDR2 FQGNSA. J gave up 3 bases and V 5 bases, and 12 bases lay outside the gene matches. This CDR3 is CASSEEASGGPNYEQYF. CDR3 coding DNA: TGTGCCAGCAGCGAAGAGGCTAGCGGGGGGCCGAACTACGAGCAGTACTTC.

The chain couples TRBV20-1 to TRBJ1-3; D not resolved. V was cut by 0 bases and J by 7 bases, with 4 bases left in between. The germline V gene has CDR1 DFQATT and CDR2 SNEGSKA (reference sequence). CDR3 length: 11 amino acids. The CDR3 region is CSARDGNTIYF. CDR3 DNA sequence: TGCAGTGCTAGAGATGGTAACACCATATATTTT.

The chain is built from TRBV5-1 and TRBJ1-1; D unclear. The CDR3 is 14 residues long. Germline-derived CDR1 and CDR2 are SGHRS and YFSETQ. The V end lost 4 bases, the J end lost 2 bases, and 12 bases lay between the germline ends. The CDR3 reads CASSLSPVNTEAFF. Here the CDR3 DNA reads TGCGCCAGCAGCCTGAGTCCAGTTAACACTGAAGCTTTCTTT.

CDR3 DNA sequence: TGTGCCATCACGGTGGCAACGAATGTGACTGAAGCTTTCTTT. Its protein product is CAITVATNVTEAFF. The genes are TRBV10-3 and TRBJ1-1; D uncertain. The V gene's germline CDR1 is ENHRY and CDR2 SYGVKD. V lost 7 bases, J lost 5 bases, and 17 bases lay in between. The length of the CDR3 is 14 residues.

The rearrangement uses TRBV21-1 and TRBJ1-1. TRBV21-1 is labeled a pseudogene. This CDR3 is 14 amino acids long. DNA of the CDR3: TGTGCCAGCAGGGTCCTCGGGGGAGAAACTGAAGCTTTCTTT. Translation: CASRVLGGETEAFF.

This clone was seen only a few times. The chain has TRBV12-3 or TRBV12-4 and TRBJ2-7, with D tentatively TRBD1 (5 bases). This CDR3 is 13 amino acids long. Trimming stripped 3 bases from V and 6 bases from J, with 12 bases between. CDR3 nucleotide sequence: TGTGCCAGCAGTTTTGGGCAGGGTGGCGAGCAGTACTTC. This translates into CASSFGQGGEQYF.

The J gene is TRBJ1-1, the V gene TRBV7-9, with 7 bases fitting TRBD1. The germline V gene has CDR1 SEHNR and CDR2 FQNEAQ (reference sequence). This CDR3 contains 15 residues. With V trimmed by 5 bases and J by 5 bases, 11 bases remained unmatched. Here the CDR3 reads CASSLGTAEGTEAFF. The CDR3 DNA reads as TGTGCCAGCAGCCTCGGGACAGCGGAGGGTACTGAAGCTTTCTTT.

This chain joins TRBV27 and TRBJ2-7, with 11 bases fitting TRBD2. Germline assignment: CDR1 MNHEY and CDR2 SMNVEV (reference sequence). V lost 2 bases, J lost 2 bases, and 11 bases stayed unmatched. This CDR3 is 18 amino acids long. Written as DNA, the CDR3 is TGTGCCAGCAGTTTAGCATGGGTGACTAGCGGGGACCCCTACGAGCAGTACTTC. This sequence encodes CASSLAWVTSGDPYEQYF.

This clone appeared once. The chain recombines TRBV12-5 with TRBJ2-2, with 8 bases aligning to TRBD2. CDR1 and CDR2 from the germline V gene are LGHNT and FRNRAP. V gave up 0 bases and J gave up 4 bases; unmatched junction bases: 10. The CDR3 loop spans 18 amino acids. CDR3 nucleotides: TGTGCTAGTGGTTTGGTACCTGGGTCTAGCGGGCCCACCGGGGAGCTGTTTTTT. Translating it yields CASGLVPGSSGPTGELFF.

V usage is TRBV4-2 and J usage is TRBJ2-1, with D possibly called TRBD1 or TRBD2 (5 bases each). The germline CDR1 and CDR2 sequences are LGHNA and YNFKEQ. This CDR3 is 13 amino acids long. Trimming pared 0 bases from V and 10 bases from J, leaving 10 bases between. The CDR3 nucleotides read TGTGCCAGCAGCCAAGATTGGGGCGGGGAGCAGTTCTTC. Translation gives CASSQDWGGEQFF.

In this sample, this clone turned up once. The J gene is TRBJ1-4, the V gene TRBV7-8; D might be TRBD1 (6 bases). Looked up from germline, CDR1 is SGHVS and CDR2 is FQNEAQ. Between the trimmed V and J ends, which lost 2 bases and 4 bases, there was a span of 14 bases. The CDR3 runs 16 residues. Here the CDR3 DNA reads TGTGCCAGCAGCTTATTTGGGGGCGGAATTAATGAAAAACTGTTTTTT. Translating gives CASSLFGGGINEKLFF.

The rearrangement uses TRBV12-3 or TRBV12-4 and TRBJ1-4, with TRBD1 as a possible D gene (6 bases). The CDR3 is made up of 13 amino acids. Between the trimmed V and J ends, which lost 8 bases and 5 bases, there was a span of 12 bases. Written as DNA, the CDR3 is TGTGCCAGCCAGGACAGACAGAATGAAAAACTGTTTTTT. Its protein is CASQDRQNEKLFF.

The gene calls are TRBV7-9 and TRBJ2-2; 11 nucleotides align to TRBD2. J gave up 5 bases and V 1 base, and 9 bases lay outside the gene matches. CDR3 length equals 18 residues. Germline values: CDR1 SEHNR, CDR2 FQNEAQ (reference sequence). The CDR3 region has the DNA TGTGCCAGCAGCTTAGGCCGCACTAGCGGGAGTAAGACCGGGGAGCTGTTTTTT. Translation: CASSLGRTSGSKTGELFF.

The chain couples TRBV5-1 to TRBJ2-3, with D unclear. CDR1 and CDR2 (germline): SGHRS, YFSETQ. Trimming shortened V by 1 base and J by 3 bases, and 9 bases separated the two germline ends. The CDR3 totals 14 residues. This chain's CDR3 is CASSLTGWTDTQYF. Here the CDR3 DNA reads TGCGCCAGCAGCTTGACGGGTTGGACAGATACGCAGTATTTT.

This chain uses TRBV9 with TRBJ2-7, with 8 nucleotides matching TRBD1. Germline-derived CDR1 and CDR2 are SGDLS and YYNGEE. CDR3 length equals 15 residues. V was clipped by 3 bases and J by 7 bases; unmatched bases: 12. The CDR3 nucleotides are TGTGCCAGCAGCGCCTCCCACAGGGGGTCAGGAGAGCAGTACTTC. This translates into CASSASHRGSGEQYF.

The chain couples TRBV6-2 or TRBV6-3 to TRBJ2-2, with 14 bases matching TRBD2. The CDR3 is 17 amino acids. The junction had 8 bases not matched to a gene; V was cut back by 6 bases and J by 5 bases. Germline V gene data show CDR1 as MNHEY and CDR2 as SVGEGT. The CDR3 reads CASSPRGLAGETGELFF. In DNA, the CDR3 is TGTGCCAGCAGCCCCAGGGGACTAGCGGGGGAGACCGGGGAGCTGTTTTTT.

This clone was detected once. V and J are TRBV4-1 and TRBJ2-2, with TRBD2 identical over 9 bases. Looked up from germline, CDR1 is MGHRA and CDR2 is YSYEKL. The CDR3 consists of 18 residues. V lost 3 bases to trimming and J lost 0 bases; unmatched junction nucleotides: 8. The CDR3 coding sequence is TGCGCCAGCAGCCACCGCCTAGCGGGGAGCACGAACACCGGGGAGCTGTTTTTT. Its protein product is CASSHRLAGSTNTGELFF.

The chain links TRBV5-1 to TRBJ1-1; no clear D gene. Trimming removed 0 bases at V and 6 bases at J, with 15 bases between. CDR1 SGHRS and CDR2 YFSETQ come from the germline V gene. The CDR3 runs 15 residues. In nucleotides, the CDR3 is TGCGCCAGCAGCTTGGTAGTCCCGGGGATATCTGAAGCTTTCTTT. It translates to CASSLVVPGISEAFF.